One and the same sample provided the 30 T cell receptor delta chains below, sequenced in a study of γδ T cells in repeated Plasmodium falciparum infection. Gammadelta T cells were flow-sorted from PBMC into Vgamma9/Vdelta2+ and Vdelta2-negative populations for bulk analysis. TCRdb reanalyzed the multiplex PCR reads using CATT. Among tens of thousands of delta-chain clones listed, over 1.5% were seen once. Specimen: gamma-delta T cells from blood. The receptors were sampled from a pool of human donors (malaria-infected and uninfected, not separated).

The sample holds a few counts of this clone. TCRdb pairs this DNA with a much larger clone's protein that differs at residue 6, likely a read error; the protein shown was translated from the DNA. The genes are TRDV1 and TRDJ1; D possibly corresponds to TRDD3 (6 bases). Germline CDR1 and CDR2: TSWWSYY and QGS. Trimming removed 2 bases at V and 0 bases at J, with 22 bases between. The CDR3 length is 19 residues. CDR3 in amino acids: CALGECAGARRGYTDKLIF. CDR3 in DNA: TGTGCTCTTGGGGAATGCGCTGGGGCCCGGAGAGGGTACACCGATAAACTCATCTTT.

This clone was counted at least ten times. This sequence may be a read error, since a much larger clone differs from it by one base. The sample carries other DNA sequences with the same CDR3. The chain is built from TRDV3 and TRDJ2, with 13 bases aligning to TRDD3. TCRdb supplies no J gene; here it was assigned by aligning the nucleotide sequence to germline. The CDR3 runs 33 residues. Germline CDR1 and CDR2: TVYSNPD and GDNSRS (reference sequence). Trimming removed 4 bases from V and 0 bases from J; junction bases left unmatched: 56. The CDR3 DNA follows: TGTGCCTCGACTCATGGAAACACTGGGGGATACGCTGTTTGGGGGAAAAGGAACCCGTGTGACTGTGGAACCAATGCTTTGACAGCACAACTCTTCTTT. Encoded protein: CASTHGNTGGYAVWGKRNPCDCGTNALTAQLFF. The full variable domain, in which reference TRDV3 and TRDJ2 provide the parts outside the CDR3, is CDKVTQSSPDQTVASGSEVVLLCTYDTVYSNPDLFWYRIRPDYSFQFVFYGDNSRSEGADFTQGRFSVKHILTQKAFHLVISPVRTEDSATYYCASTHGNTGGYAVWGKRNPCDCGTNALTAQLFFGKGTQLIVEP.

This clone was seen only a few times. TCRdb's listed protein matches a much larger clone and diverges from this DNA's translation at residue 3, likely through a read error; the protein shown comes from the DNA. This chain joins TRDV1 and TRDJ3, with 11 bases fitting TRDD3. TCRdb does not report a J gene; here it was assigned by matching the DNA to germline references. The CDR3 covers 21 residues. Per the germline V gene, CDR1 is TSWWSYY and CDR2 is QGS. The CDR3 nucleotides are TGTGCTTTTGGGGAACTACCTACAGGGTGGGGGATACGATGGGACACCCGACAGATGTTTTTC. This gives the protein CAFGELPTGWGIRWDTRQMFF.

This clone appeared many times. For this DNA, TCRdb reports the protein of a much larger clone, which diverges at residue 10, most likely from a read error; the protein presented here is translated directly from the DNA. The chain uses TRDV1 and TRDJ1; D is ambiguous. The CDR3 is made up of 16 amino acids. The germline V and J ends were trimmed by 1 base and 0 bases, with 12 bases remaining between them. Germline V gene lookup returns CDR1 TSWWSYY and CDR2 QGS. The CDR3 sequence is CALGEPRWTDTDKLIF. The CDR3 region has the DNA TGTGCTCTTGGGGAACCGAGATGGACAGACACCGATAAACTCATCTTT.

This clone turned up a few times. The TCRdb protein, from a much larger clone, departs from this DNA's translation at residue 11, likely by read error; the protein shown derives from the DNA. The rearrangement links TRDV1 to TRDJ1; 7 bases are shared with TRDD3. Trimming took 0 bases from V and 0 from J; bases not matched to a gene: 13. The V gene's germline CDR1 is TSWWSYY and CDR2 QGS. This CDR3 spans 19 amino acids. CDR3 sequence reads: CALGELQPGGIKYTDKLIF. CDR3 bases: TGTGCTCTTGGGGAACTACAACCGGGGGGGATCAAGTACACCGATAAACTCATCTTT.

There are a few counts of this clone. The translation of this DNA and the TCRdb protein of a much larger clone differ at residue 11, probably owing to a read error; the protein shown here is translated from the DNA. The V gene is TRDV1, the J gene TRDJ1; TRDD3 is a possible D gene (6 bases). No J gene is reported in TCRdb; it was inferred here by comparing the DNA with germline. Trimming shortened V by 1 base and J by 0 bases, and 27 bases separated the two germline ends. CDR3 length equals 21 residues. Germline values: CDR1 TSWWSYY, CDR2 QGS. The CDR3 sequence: CALGERGIGGLPWAYTDKLIF. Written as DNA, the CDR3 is TGTGCTCTTGGGGAACGTGGGATCGGGGGACTTCCCTGGGCGTACACCGATAAACTCATCTTT.

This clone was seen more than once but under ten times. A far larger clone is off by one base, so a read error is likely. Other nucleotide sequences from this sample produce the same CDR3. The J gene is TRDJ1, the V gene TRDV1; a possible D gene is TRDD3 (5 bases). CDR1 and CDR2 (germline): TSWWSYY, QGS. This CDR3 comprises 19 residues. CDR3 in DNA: TGTGCTCTCGGGGAAAGCCCCCCACTCCGTCCACCGTACACCGATAAACTCATCTTT. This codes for CALGESPPLRPPYTDKLIF.

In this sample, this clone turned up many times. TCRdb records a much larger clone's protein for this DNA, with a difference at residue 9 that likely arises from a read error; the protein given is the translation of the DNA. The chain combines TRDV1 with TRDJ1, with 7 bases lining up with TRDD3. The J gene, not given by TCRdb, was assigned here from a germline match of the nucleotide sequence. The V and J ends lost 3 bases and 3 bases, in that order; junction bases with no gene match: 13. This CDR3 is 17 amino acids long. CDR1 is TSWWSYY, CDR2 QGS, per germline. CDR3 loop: CALGDPTRHGIPDKLIF. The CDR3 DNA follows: TGTGCTCTTGGGGATCCGACCCGCCACGGGATACCCGATAAACTCATCTTT.

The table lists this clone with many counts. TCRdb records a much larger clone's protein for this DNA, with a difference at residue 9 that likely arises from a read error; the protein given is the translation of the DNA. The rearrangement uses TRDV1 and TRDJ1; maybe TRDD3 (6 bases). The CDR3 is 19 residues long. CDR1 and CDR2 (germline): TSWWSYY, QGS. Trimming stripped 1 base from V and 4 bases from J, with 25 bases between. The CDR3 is CALGEHKAGWGARVDKLIF. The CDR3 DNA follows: TGTGCTCTTGGGGAACATAAGGCGGGCTGGGGTGCTCGGGTCGATAAACTCATCTTT.

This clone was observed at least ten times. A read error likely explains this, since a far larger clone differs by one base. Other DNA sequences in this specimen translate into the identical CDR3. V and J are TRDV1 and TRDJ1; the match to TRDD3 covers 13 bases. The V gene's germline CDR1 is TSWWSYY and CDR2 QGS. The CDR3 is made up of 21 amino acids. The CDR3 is CALGEVRGKLGDTPGTDKLIF. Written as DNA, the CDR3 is TGTGCCCTTGGGGAGGTTAGGGGTAAACTGGGGGATACGCCGGGGACCGATAAACTCATCTTT.

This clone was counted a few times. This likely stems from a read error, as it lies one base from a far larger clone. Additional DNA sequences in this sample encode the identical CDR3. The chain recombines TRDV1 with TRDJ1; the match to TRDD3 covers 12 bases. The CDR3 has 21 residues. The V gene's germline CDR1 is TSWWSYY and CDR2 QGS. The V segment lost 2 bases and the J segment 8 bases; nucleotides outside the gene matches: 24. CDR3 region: CALGETLKFTGYWGILGKLIF. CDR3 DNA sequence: TGTGCTCTTGGGGAAACCTTAAAATTCACAGGGTACTGGGGGATACTGGGGAAACTCATCTTT.

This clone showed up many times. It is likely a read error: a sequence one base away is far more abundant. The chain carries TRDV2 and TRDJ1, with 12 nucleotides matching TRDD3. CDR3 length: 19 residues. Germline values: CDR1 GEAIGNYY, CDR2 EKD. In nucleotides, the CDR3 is TGTGCCTGTGACACCCTGCCTCCTGGGGGATACGGAAGCACCGATAAACTCACCTTT. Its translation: CACDTLPPGGYGSTDKLTF.

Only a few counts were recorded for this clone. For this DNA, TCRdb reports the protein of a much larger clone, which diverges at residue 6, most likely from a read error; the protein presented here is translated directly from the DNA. CDR3 DNA sequence: TGTGCTCTTGGGAGAAAGGTAGTTACCCGAAAACTGGGGGATACTCCCAGTACCGATAAACTCATCTTT. Translation: CALGRKVVTRKLGDTPSTDKLIF. The chain links TRDV1 to TRDJ1, with 12 bases identical to TRDD3. The germline CDR1 and CDR2 sequences are TSWWSYY and QGS. This CDR3 has 23 residues. J was trimmed by 2 bases and V by 5 bases; bases with no gene match: 27.

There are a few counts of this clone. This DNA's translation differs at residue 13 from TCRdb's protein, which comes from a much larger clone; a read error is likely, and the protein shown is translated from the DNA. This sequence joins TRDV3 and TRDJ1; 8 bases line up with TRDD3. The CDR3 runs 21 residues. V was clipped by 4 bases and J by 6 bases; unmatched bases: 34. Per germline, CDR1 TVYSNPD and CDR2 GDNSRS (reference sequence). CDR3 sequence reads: CASSGGPKTYWGGIPEHKLIF. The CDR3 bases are TGTGCCTCTTCTGGGGGTCCTAAAACCTACTGGGGGGGGATCCCGGAACATAAACTCATCTTT.

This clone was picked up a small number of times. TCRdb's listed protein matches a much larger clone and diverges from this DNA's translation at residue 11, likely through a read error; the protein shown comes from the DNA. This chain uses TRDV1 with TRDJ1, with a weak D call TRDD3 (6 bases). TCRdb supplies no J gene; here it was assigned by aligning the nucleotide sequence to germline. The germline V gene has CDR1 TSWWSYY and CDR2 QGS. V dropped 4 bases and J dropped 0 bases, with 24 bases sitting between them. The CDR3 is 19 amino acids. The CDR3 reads CALGVPVHWGVPYTDKLIF. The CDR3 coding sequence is TGTGCTCTTGGGGTACCCGTACATTGGGGGGTTCCTTACACCGATAAACTCATCTTT.

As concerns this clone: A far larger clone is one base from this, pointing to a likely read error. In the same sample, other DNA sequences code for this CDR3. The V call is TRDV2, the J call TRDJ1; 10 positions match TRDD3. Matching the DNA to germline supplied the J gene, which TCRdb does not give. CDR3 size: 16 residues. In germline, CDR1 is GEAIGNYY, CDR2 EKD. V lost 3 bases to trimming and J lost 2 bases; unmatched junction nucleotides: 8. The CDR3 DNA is TGTGCCTGTGACCGTACTGGGGGATCTGAGACCGATAAACTCATCTTT. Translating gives CACDRTGGSETDKLIF.

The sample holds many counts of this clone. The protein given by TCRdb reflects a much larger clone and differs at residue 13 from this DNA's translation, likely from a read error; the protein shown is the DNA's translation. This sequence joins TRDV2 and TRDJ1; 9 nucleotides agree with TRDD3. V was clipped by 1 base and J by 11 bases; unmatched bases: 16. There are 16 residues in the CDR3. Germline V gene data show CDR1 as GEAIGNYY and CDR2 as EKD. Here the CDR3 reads CACDTLTGGPDFTLIF. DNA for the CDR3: TGTGCCTGTGACACTCTTACTGGGGGACCAGACTTCACGCTCATCTTT.

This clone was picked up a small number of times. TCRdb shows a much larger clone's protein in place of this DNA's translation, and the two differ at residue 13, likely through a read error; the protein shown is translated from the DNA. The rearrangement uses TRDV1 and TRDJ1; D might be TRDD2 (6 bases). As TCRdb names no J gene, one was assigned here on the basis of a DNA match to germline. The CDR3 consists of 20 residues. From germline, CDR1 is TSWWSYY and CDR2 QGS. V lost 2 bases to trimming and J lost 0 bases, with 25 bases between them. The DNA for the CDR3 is TGTGCTCTTGGGGAATCCTACGCCCCCTTCGGACTGCCGTACACCGATAAACTCATCTTT. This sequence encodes CALGESYAPFGLPYTDKLIF.

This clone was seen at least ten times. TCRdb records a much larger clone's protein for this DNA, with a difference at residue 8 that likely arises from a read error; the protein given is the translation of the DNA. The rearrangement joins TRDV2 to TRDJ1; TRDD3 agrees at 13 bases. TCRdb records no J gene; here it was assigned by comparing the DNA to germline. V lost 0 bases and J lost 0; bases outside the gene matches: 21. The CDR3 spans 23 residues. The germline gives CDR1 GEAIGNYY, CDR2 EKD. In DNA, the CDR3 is TGTGCCTGTGACACCGAGTTCCCCAAACTGGGGGATACGCGCCAAACGTACACCGATAAACTCATCTTT. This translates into CACDTEFPKLGDTRQTYTDKLIF.

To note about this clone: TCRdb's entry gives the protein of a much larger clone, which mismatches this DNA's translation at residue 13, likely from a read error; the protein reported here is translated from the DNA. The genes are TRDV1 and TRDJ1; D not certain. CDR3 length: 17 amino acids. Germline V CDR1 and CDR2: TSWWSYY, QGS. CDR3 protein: CALGSNLFHVKTGKLIF. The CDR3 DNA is TGTGCTCTTGGGAGCAACCTTTTTCACGTAAAAACCGGTAAACTCATCTTT.

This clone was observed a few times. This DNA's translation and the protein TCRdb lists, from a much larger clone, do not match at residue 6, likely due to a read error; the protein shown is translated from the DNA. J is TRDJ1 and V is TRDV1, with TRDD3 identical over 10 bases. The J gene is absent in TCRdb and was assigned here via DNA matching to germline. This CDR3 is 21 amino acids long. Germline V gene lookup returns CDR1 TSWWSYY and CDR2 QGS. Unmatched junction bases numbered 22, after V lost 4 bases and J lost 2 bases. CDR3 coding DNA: TGTGCTCTTGGGGCCCGTTCCTACGTTGGTGGGGGATACTCAGAAACCGATAAACTCATCTTT. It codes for CALGARSYVGGGYSETDKLIF.

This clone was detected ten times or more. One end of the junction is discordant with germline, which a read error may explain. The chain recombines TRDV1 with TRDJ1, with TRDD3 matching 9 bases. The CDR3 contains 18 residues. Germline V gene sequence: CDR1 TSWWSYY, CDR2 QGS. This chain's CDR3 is CALVEPLLLGEITDKLIF. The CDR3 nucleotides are TGTGCTCTTGTGGAACCCCTCCTACTGGGGGAAATAACCGATAAACTCATCTTT.

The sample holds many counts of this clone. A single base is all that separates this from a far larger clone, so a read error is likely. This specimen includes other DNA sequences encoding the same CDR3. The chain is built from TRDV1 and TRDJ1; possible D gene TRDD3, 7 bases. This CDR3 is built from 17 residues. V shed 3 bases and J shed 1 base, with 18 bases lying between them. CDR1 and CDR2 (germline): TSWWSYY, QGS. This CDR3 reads CALGETSYWGSTDKLIF. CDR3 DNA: TGTGCTCTTGGGGAGACGTCCTACTGGGGATCCACCGATAAACTCATCTTT.

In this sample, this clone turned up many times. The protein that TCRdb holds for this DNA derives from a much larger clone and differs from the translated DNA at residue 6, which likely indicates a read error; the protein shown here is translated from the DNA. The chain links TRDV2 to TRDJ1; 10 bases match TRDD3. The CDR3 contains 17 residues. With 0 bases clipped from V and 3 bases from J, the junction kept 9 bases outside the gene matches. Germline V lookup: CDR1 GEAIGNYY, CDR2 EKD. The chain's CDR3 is CACDTIGGYADPDKLIF. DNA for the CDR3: TGTGCCTGTGACACCATAGGGGGATACGCGGATCCCGATAAACTCATCTTT.

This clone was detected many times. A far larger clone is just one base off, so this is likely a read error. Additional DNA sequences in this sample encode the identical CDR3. This CDR3 reads CACDRVPGVGSPDKLIF. In nucleotides, the CDR3 is TGTGCCTGTGACCGGGTTCCCGGGGTGGGGTCCCCTGATAAACTCATCTTT. The V call is TRDV2, the J call TRDJ1, with D perhaps matching TRDD3 (5 bases). This CDR3 has 17 amino acids. V was trimmed by 3 bases and J by 5 bases, leaving 24 bases between them. Germline V gene lookup returns CDR1 GEAIGNYY and CDR2 EKD.

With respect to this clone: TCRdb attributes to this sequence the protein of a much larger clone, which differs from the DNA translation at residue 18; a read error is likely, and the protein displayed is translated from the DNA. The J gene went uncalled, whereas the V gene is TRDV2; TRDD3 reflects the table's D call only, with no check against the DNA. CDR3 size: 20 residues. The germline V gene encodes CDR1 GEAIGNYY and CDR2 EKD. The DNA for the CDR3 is TGTGCCTGTGACATTGACCGGCCTCGGGGGGATAGAAAGTACACCGATAAACCCATCTTT. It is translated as CACDIDRPRGDRKYTDKPIF.

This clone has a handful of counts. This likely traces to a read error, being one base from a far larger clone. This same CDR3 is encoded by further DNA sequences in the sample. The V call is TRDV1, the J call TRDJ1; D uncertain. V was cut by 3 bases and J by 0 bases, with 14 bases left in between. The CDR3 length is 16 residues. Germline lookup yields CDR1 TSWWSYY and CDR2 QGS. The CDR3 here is CALGDYLASHTDKLIF. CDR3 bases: TGTGCTCTTGGGGACTATCTCGCCTCTCACACCGATAAACTCATCTTT.

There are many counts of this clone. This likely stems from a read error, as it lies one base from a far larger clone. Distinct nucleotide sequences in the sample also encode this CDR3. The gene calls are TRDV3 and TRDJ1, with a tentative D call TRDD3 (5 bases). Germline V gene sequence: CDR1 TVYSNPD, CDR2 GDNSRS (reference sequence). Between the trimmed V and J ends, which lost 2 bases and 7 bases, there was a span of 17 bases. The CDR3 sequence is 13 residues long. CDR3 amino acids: CAFVPWESGKLIF. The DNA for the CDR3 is TGTGCCTTTGTACCCTGGGAATCGGGTAAACTCATCTTT.

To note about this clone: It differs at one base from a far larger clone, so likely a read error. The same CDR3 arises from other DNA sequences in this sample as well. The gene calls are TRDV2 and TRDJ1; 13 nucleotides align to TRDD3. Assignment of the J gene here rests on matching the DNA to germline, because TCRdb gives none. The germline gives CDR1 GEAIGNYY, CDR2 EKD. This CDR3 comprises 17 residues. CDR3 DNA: TGTGCCTGTGACACCGATTCTACTGGGGGATACGCCGACAAACTCATCTTT. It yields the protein CACDTDSTGGYADKLIF.

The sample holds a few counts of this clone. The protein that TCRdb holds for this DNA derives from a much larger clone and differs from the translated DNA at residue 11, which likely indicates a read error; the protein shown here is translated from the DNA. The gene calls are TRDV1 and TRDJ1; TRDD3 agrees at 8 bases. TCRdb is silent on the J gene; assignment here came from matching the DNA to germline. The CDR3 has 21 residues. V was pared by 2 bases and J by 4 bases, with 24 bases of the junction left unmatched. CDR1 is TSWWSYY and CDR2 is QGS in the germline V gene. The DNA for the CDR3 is TGTGCTCTTGGGGAATCACTGTCCTACGGGGCCCTCTGGGGGAGATTCGATAAACTCATCTTT. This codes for CALGESLSYGALWGRFDKLIF.